The 25 T cell receptor beta chains given below trace back to one sample, sequenced in a study of blood T cell repertoires in COVID-19. The repertoire was sequenced with immunoSEQ multiplex PCR; TCRdb's copy has only in-frame clones and lacks some. Seen here are about 250,000 clones, around 89% observed once, and the top ten hold 3%. The specimen sequenced was PBMCs or T cells enriched from blood (not recorded which). These receptors were obtained from a woman aged 45-60 years who had recovered from COVID-19.

This clone was recorded once. The gene calls are TRBV28 and TRBJ2-7; TRBD1 aligns across 7 bases. This CDR3 comprises 15 residues. Germline CDR1 reads MDHEN; CDR2 reads SYDVKM. V dropped 2 bases and J dropped 2; count of bases not matched to a gene: 6. The CDR3 reads CASSLRDRITYEQYF. The CDR3 DNA reads TGTGCCAGCAGTTTACGGGACAGAATTACCTACGAGCAGTACTTC.

This clone was detected only once. V gene TRBV28 combines with J gene TRBJ1-1, with no clear D. Looked up from germline, CDR1 is MDHEN and CDR2 is SYDVKM. The V and J ends lost 4 bases and 1 base respectively, with 4 bases between them. CDR3 length equals 12 residues. The CDR3 region is CASSSSNTEAFF. The DNA for the CDR3 is TGTGCCAGCAGTTCCTCGAACACTGAAGCTTTCTTT.

This clone was recorded once. The V and J genes are TRBV6-5 and TRBJ1-3; no clear D gene. V was cut by 6 bases and J by 4 bases, with 10 bases left in between. The CDR3 has 13 amino acids. Germline values: CDR1 MNHEY, CDR2 SVGAGI. The CDR3 loop is CASSQEIGNTIYF. The CDR3 coding sequence is TGTGCCAGCAGCCAAGAGATCGGAAACACCATATATTTT.

V is TRBV10-3 and J is TRBJ1-1, with D perhaps TRBD1 (5 bases). Deletions cut 3 bases from V and 0 bases from J, with 14 bases between. CDR1 ENHRY and CDR2 SYGVKD come from the germline V gene. The CDR3 extends over 16 amino acids. CDR3 residues: CAISDWGEFMNTEAFF. CDR3 nucleotides: TGTGCCATCAGTGACTGGGGGGAATTCATGAACACTGAAGCTTTCTTT.

The chain uses TRBV9 and TRBJ2-2; maybe TRBD2 (5 bases). This CDR3 contains 15 residues. Germline V CDR1 and CDR2: SGDLS, YYNGEE. The V end was cut by 5 bases, the J end by 2 bases, with 13 bases between. CDR3 nucleotides: TGTGCCAGCAGGACTATTGAAGATAACACCGGGGAGCTGTTTTTT. It yields the protein CASRTIEDNTGELFF.

This clone was counted between two and nine times. This chain uses TRBV28 with TRBJ1-2; no clear D. The ends were cut back, 2 bases at V and 5 bases at J, with 12 bases in the middle. The CDR3 is 14 amino acids. The V gene's germline CDR1 is MDHEN and CDR2 SYDVKM. Here the CDR3 DNA reads TGTGCCAGCAGTTTAGATGGCCGGAGGTATGGCTACACCTTC. Its protein product is CASSLDGRRYGYTF.

The chain uses TRBV7-8 and TRBJ1-2; 7 nucleotides agree with TRBD1. In germline, CDR1 is SGHVS, CDR2 FQNEAQ. This CDR3 spans 14 amino acids. The V gene end was trimmed by 6 bases and the J gene end by 8 bases; junction bases not matched to a gene: 12. As DNA, the CDR3 is TGTGCCAGCAGACGAACCGGGACAGTCGAAGGCTACACCTTC. This gives the protein CASRRTGTVEGYTF.

The chain uses TRBV2 and TRBJ1-5; TRBD1 matches at 7 bases. This CDR3 region has 16 residues. After removal of 6 bases from V and 0 bases from J, the junction contained 8 bases not matched to a gene. Germline values: CDR1 SNHLY, CDR2 FYNNEI. The CDR3 is CASRGDSLNSNQPQHF. CDR3 bases: TGTGCCAGCAGGGGGGACAGCCTGAATAGCAATCAGCCCCAGCATTTT.

V usage is TRBV28 and J usage is TRBJ1-1, with D perhaps matching TRBD1 (5 bases). CDR1 and CDR2 (germline): MDHEN, SYDVKM. This CDR3 is built from 13 residues. V lost 7 bases and J 1 base, leaving 10 bases between the germline ends. The CDR3 DNA reads TGTGCCAGCACCTCGGACAAGAACACTGAAGCTTTCTTT. Encoded protein: CASTSDKNTEAFF.

The chain combines TRBV7-9 with TRBJ1-2, with 7 bases aligning to TRBD1. Germline trimming cut 5 bases from V and 7 bases from J; bases unmatched to any gene: 10. This CDR3 region has 14 residues. CDR1 and CDR2 from the germline V gene are SEHNR and FQNEAQ (reference sequence). CDR3 DNA sequence: TGTGCCAGCAGCCCCTTAACAGGGGCGAGTGGCTACACCTTC. It yields the protein CASSPLTGASGYTF. Complete variable domain (other parts from reference TRBV7-9 and TRBJ1-2): DTGVSQNPRHKITKRGQNVTFRCDPISEHNRLYWYRQTLGQGPEFLTYFQNEAQLEKSRLLSDRFSAERPKGSFSTLEIQRTEQGDSAMYLCASSPLTGASGYTFGSGTRLTVV.

The chain combines TRBV11-2 with TRBJ1-2; 7 nucleotides match TRBD1. This CDR3 spans 12 amino acids. V lost 6 bases and J lost 8; bases outside the gene matches: 6. Germline loops: CDR1 SGHAT, CDR2 FQNNGV. The CDR3 DNA sequence: TGTGCCAGCAGTCAGACAGGGAGCGGCTACACCTTC. It translates to CASSQTGSGYTF.

The rearrangement uses TRBV5-1 and TRBJ2-2; 7 bases agree with TRBD2. The CDR3 extends over 13 amino acids. Germline V lookup: CDR1 SGHRS, CDR2 YFSETQ. After removal of 4 bases from V and 3 bases from J, the junction contained 0 bases not matched to a gene. As DNA, the CDR3 is TGCGCCAGCAGCCGGGGGGACACCGGGGAGCTGTTTTTT. It translates to CASSRGDTGELFF.

This clone was seen a few times. The rearrangement links TRBV24-1 to TRBJ1-5; 7 nucleotides align to TRBD1. J gave up 0 bases and V 4 bases, and 8 bases lay outside the gene matches. CDR1 is KGHDR, CDR2 SFDVKD, per germline. The CDR3 totals 17 residues. The DNA for the CDR3 is TGTGCCACCAGTGACACCCAACAGGGGTCTAGCAATCAGCCCCAGCATTTT. Translated: CATSDTQQGSSNQPQHF.

The rearrangement uses TRBV3-1 (or the pseudogene TRBV3-2) and TRBJ2-5, with D tentatively TRBD1 (5 bases). This CDR3 comprises 14 residues. Germline V CDR1 and CDR2: LGHDT, YNNKEL (reference sequence). Trimming removed 0 bases from V and 5 bases from J, with 10 bases in between. As DNA, the CDR3 is TGTGCCAGCAGCCAAGATAGACAGAGGGAGACCCAGTACTTC. It translates to CASSQDRQRETQYF.

V usage is TRBV28 and J usage is TRBJ2-7; the D gene is possibly TRBD1 (5 bases). Germline CDR1 reads MDHEN; CDR2 reads SYDVKM. The ends were cut back, 3 bases at V and 3 bases at J, with 18 bases in the middle. The length of the CDR3 is 16 residues. CDR3 sequence (DNA): TGTGCCAGCAGTTTCCGTACAGGCGGCGGTGGCTACGAGCAGTACTTC. Translating it yields CASSFRTGGGGYEQYF.

The chain couples TRBV21-1 to TRBJ2-5; the table names TRBD2, a call not compared with the DNA. TRBV21-1 is described as a pseudogene. The CDR3 is made up of 18 amino acids. In DNA, the CDR3 is TGTGCCAGCAGCAAATCAGCGCGGGAGCGAGTATCGAAAGAGACCCAGTACTTC. Translation: CASSKSARERVSKETQYF.

The chain joins TRBV19 to TRBJ2-5, with 8 nucleotides matching TRBD1. Trimming cost V 8 bases and J 5 bases; bases outside gene matches: 13. Germline V lookup: CDR1 LNHDA, CDR2 SQIVND (reference sequence). This CDR3 has 15 residues. CDR3: CASRIQGQGSETQYF. The CDR3 region has the DNA TGTGCCAGTCGAATCCAAGGACAGGGTTCGGAGACCCAGTACTTC.

This sequence joins TRBV30 and TRBJ2-3; 13 bases map to TRBD2. V lost 5 bases, J lost 5 bases, and 10 bases stayed unmatched. Germline V CDR1 and CDR2: GTSNPN, SVGIG (reference sequence). The CDR3 has 16 amino acids. The CDR3 sequence is CAWSPGLAGWGDTQYF. DNA of the CDR3: TGTGCCTGGTCCCCGGGACTAGCGGGATGGGGAGATACGCAGTATTTT.

This rearrangement joins TRBV19 to TRBJ1-2, with D perhaps TRBD1 (6 bases). Deletions cut 4 bases from V and 4 bases from J, with 13 bases between. There are 14 residues in the CDR3. Germline CDR1 and CDR2: LNHDA and SQIVND (reference sequence). Written as DNA, the CDR3 is TGTGCCAGTAGTACCCACCGGGACACCTATGGCTACACCTTC. Translated, it gives CASSTHRDTYGYTF.

V and J are TRBV30 and TRBJ1-1, with a tentative D call TRBD1 (6 bases). The CDR3 sequence is 13 residues long. Germline V gene lookup returns CDR1 GTSNPN and CDR2 SVGIG (reference sequence). The V end lost 3 bases, the J end lost 3 bases, and 11 bases lay between the germline ends. CDR3 in DNA: TGTGCCTGGAGGAGGACAGCGGACACTGAAGCTTTCTTT. Translating it yields CAWRRTADTEAFF.

The chain uses TRBV28 and TRBJ1-4, with D uncertain. V was clipped by 4 bases and J by 7 bases, with 10 bases between them. Germline values: CDR1 MDHEN, CDR2 SYDVKM. The CDR3 length is 13 residues. CDR3 amino acids: CASSSGSGEKLFF. The CDR3 nucleotides read TGTGCCAGCAGTTCCGGGAGTGGTGAAAAACTGTTTTTT.

J is TRBJ2-3 and V is TRBV27; 10 bases agree with TRBD1. V dropped 4 bases and J dropped 1; count of bases not matched to a gene: 2. The CDR3 is made up of 15 amino acids. Germline CDR1 MNHEY, CDR2 SMNVEV (reference sequence). The CDR3 DNA sequence: TGTGCCAGCAGTTCCGGGACAGGGGGCACAGATACGCAGTATTTT. This gives the protein CASSSGTGGTDTQYF.

The chain combines TRBV3-1 (or the pseudogene TRBV3-2) with TRBJ2-7, with 7 bases aligning to TRBD1. Germline V gene sequence: CDR1 LGHDT, CDR2 YNNKEL (reference sequence). The CDR3 loop spans 16 amino acids. With 11 bases clipped from V and 1 base from J, the junction kept 17 bases outside the gene matches. DNA of the CDR3: TGTGCCGGTGGACAGGTCGGGTTCACTTCGTCCTACGAGCAGTACTTC. It translates to CAGGQVGFTSSYEQYF.

V and J are TRBV11-2 and TRBJ2-7; D perhaps matches TRBD1 (6 bases). V lost 5 bases and J lost 3, with 11 bases in between. The CDR3 spans 13 residues. CDR1 SGHAT and CDR2 FQNNGV come from the germline V gene. CDR3 region: CASSPIQGYEQYF. DNA of the CDR3: TGTGCCAGCAGCCCCATACAGGGCTACGAGCAGTACTTC. Drawing the rest from reference TRBV11-2 and TRBJ2-7, the complete variable domain is EAGVAQSPRYKIIEKRQSVAFWCNPISGHATLYWYQQILGQGPKLLIQFQNNGVVDDSQLPKDRFSAERLKGVDSTLKIQPAKLEDSAVYLCASSPIQGYEQYFGPGTRLTVT.

The J gene is TRBJ1-6, the V gene TRBV5-6; TRBD1 is a possible D gene (5 bases). CDR3 length equals 15 residues. The germline gives CDR1 SGHDT, CDR2 YYEEEE. V dropped 0 bases and J dropped 5 bases, with 9 bases sitting between them. CDR3 amino acids: CASSLVGQNNSPLHF. The CDR3 coding sequence is TGTGCCAGCAGCTTGGTGGGGCAGAATAATTCACCCCTCCACTTT.